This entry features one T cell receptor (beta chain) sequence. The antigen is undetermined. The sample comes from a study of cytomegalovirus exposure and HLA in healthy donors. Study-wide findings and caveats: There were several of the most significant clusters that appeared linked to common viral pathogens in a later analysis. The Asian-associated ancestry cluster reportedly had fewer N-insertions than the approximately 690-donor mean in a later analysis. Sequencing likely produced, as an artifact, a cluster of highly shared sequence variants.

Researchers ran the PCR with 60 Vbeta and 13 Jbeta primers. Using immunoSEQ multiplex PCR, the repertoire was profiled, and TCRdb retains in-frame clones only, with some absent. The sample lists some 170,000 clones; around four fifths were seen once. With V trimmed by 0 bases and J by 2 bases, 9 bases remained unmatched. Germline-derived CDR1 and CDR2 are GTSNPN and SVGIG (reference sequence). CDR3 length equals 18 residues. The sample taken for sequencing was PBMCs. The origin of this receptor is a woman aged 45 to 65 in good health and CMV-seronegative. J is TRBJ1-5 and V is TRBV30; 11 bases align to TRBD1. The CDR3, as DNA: TGTGCCTGGAGTGTAATCGGGACAGGGGGAACGGGCAATCAGCCCCAGCATTTT. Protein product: CAWSVIGTGGTGNQPQHF.